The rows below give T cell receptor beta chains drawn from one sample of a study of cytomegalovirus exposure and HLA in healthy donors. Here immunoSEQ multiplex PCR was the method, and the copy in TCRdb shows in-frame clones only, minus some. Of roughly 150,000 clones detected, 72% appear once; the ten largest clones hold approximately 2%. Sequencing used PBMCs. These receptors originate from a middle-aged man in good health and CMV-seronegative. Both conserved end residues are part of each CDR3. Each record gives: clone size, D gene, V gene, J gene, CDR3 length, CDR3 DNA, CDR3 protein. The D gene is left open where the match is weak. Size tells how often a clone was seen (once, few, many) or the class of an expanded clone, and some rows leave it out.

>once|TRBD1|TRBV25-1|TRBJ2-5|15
TGTGCCAGCAGTGACCGGGACAGGGGGCAAGAGACCCAGTACTTC
CASSDRDRGQETQYF
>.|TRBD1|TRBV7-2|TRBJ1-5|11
TGTCGGGCAGGGGGCCTTCAGCCCCAGAATTTT
CRAGGLQPQNF
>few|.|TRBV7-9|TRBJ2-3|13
TGTTCCAGCAGCTTAGGTTACACAGATACGCAGTATTTT
CSSSLGYTDTQYF
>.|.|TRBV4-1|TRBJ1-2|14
TGCGCCAGCAGCCAAGAACAGGGTAACTATGGCTACACCTTC
CASSQEQGNYGYTF
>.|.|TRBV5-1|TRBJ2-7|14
TGCGCCAGCAGCTTACTACAGGGTAGGCACGAGCAGTACTTC
CASSLLQGRHEQYF
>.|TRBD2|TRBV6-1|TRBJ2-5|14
TGTGCCAGCAGGGAGCGGGGGGGCCGGGAGACCCAGTACTTC
CASRERGGRETQYF
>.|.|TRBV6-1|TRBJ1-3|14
TGTGCCAGCAGTGATGGTCAGGCGGGAAACACCATATATTTT
CASSDGQAGNTIYF
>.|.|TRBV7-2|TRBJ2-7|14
TGTGCCAGCAGCTTAGGTTTCACATCCTACGAGCAGTACTTC
CASSLGFTSYEQYF
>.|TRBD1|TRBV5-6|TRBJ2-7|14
TGTGCCAGCAGCCCCGGGACAGGGGCCTACGAGCAGTACTTC
CASSPGTGAYEQYF
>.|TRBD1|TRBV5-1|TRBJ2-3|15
TGCGCCAGCAGTAGAGACAGGGGTAGCACAGATACGCAGTATTTT
CASSRDRGSTDTQYF
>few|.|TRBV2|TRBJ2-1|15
TGTGCCAGCATTTACAGGGCTAGCTCCTACAATGAGCAGTTCTTC
CASIYRASSYNEQFF
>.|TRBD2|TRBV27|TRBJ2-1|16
TGTGCCAGCAGTCCCAGGACTAGCGGGAACTACAATGAGCAGTTCTTC
CASSPRTSGNYNEQFF
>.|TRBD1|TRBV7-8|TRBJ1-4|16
TGTGCCAGCAGCTTAGCGACGACAGGGGGGGTTGAAAAACTGTTTTTT
CASSLATTGGVEKLFF
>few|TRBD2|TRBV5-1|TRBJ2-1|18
TGCGCCAGCAGCTTGGCCACTCGGCTAGCGGGCCGATACAATGAGCAGTTCTTC
CASSLATRLAGRYNEQFF
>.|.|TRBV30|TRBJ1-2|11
TGTGCCTGGAGTGTCCTCTACGGCTACACCTTC
CAWSVLYGYTF
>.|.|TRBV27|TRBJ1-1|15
TGTGCCAGCAGAACGGGGGAGGGGAGGAACACTGAAGCTTTCTTT
CASRTGEGRNTEAFF
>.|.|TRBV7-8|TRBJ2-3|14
TGTGCCAGCAGCTTATTCCGTAGCACAGATACGCAGTATTTT
CASSLFRSTDTQYF
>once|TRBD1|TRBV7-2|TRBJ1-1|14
TGTGCCAGCAGCTTACCAGGGGGGTACACTGAAGCTTTCTTT
CASSLPGGYTEAFF
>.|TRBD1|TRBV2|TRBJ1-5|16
TGTGCCAGCAGTGAAGCTCTGACAGGGGTCGGTCAGCCCCAGCATTTT
CASSEALTGVGQPQHF
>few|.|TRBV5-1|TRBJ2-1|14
TGCGCCAGCAGCCAGCCGGACAGCTACAATGAGCAGTTCTTC
CASSQPDSYNEQFF
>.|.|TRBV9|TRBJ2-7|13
TGTGCCAGCAGCTCCACCACAGGGAATGAGCAGTACTTC
CASSSTTGNEQYF
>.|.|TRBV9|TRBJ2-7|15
TGTGCCAGCAGCGTAGCTGGAGGGCGGGACTACGAGCAGTACTTC
CASSVAGGRDYEQYF
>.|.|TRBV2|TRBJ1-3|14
TGTGCCAGCAAGATTGAGGTCTCTGGAAACACCATATATTTT
CASKIEVSGNTIYF
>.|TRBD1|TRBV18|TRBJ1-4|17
TGTGCCAGCTCACCCCGGACAGGGGCATCAACTAATGAAAAACTGTTTTTT
CASSPRTGASTNEKLFF
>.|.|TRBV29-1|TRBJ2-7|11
TGCAGCGTTGTAGTTGGTAACGAGCAGTACTTC
CSVVVGNEQYF
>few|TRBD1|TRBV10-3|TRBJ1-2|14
TGTGCCATCAGTGAGGAGGGGGCTAGGTATGGCTACACCTTC
CAISEEGARYGYTF
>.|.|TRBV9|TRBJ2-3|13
TGTGCCAGCAGCGTAGTAGATGGAGATACGCAGTATTTT
CASSVVDGDTQYF
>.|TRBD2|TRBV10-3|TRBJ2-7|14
TGTGCCATCACCCCGACTAGCGGATCCTACGAGCAGTACTTC
CAITPTSGSYEQYF
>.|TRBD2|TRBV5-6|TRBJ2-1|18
TGTGCCAGCAGCTTGGATGGCGAGGGACTAGTCTCGCACAATGAGCAGTTCTTC
CASSLDGEGLVSHNEQFF
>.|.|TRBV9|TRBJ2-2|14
TGTGCCAGCAGCGTAGCTATTTCCACCGGGGAGCTGTTTTTT
CASSVAISTGELFF
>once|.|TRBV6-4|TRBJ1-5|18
TGTGCCAGCAGTGACTCAATAATCCCCCAGGGGTATAATCAGCCCCAGCATTTT
CASSDSIIPQGYNQPQHF
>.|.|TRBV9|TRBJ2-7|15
TGTGCCAGCAGCCCATTCGGAGAGTTTTCCTACGAGCAGTACTTC
CASSPFGEFSYEQYF
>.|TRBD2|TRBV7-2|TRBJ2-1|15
TGTGCCAGCACCCACCTGACTAGCGGGGGGAATGAGCAGTTCTTC
CASTHLTSGGNEQFF
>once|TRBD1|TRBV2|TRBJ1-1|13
TGTGCCAGCGAAGACAGGGGGAACACTGAAGCTTTCTTT
CASEDRGNTEAFF
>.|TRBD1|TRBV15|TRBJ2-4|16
TGTGCCACCAGCAGGGAGACAGGGAAGGACAAAAACATTCAGTACTTC
CATSRETGKDKNIQYF
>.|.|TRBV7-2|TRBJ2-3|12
TGTGCCAGCAGCCTAGGGGACATTGGGCAGTATTTT
CASSLGDIGQYF
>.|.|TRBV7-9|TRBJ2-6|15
TGTGCCAGCAGCGCACAGGGTTCTGGGGCCAACGTCCTGACTTTC
CASSAQGSGANVLTF
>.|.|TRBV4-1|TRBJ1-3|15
TGCGCCAGCAGCCAAGCTGCCGGGTCTGGAAACACCATATATTTT
CASSQAAGSGNTIYF
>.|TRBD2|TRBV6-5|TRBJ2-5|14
TGTGCCAGCAGTCTCAGCGGGGTCCAAGAGACCCAGTACTTC
CASSLSGVQETQYF
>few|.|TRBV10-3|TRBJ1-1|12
TGTGCCATCAAAGGGGCTAACACTGAAGCTTTCTTT
CAIKGANTEAFF
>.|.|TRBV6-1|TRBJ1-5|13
TGTGCCAGCAGGACAGACCCCTCTCAGCCCCAGAATTTT
CASRTDPSQPQNF
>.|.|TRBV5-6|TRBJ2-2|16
TGTGCCAGCAGCTTGATGGTCAGGGCTCGGACCGGGGAGCTGTTTTTT
CASSLMVRARTGELFF
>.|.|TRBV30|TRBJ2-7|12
TGTGCCTGGACGGGGAGCCCCTACGAGCAGTACTTC
CAWTGSPYEQYF
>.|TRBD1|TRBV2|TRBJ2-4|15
TGTGCCAGCAGTGAAGCCCTGACAGGGGTTAGGACTCAGTACTTC
CASSEALTGVRTQYF
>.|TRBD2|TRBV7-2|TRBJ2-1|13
TGTGCCAGCAGCCGCGGGACTAACAATGAGCAGTTCTTC
CASSRGTNNEQFF
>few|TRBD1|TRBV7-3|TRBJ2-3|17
TGTGCCAGCAGCTCCCAAATAATGGGACAGAGTGGGGATACGCAGTATTTT
CASSSQIMGQSGDTQYF
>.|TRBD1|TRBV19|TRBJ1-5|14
TGTGCCAGTAGAATGACAGGGATCAATCAGCCCCAGCATTTT
CASRMTGINQPQHF
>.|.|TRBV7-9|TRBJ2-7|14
TGTGCCAGCAGCTTAGGAGGCATAACCTACGAGCAGTACTTC
CASSLGGITYEQYF
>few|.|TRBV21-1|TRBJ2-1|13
TGTGCCAGCAGCATCGACCGGGGGGATGAGCAGTTCTTC
CASSIDRGDEQFF
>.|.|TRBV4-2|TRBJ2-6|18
TGTGCCAGCAGCCAGGACTATCGAGGGGGCACTGGGGCCAACGTCCTGACTTTC
CASSQDYRGGTGANVLTF